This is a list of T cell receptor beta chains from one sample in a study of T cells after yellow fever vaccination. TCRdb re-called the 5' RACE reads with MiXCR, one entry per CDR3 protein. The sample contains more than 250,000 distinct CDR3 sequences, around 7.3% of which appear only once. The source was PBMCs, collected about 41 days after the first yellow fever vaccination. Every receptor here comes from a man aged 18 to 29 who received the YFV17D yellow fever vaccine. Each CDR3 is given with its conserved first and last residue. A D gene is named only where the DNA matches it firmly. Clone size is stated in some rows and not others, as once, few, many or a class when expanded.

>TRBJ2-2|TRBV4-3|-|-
CASSAGVVTGELFF
TGCGCCAGCAGCGCAGGGGTGGTCACCGGGGAGCTGTTTTTT
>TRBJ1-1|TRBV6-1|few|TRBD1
CASTDPGQGDAEAFF
TGTGCCAGCACCGACCCGGGACAGGGGGACGCTGAAGCTTTCTTT
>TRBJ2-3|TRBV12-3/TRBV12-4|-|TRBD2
CASSPIGGADTQYF
TGTGCCAGCAGTCCAATCGGGGGGGCAGATACGCAGTATTTT
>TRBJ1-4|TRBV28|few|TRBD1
CAGGQGDEKLFF
TGTGCCGGGGGACAGGGTGATGAAAAACTGTTTTTT
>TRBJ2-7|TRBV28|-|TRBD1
CASGLGDRVAREQYF
TGTGCCAGCGGACTGGGGGACAGGGTAGCCCGCGAGCAGTACTTC
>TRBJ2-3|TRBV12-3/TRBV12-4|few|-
CASLWGASTDTQYF
TGTGCCAGCCTCTGGGGGGCAAGCACAGATACGCAGTATTTT
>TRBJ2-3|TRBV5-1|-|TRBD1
CASSQDRERDTQYF
TGCGCCAGCAGCCAGGACAGGGAGAGAGATACGCAGTATTTT
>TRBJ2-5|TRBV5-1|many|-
CASSIRGSQETQYF
TGCGCCAGCAGCATCCGGGGCAGCCAAGAGACCCAGTACTTC
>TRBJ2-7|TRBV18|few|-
CASSPPSRVEQYF
TGTGCCAGCTCACCACCTTCCCGCGTCGAGCAGTACTTC
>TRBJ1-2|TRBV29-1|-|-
CSVVGRANYGYTF
TGCAGCGTTGTCGGCCGAGCTAACTATGGCTACACCTTC
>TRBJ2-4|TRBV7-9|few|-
CASSLLAVGLAKNIQYF
TGTGCCAGCAGCCTCTTGGCAGTCGGACTAGCCAAAAACATTCAGTACTTC
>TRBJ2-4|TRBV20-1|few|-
CSARDRGPKNIQYF
TGCAGTGCTAGAGATCGGGGGCCCAAAAACATTCAGTACTTC
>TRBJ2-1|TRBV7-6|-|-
CASSSYQGRNNEQFF
TGTGCCAGCAGCTCGTACCAGGGGAGGAACAATGAGCAGTTCTTC
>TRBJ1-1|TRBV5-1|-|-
CASSLALRGRVRNTEAFF
TGCGCCAGCAGCTTGGCCCTACGGGGCAGGGTGCGGAACACTGAAGCTTTCTTT
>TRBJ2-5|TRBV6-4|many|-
CASSRGGGPQETQYF
TGTGCCAGCAGTAGAGGGGGGGGCCCTCAAGAGACCCAGTACTTC
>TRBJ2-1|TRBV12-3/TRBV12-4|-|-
CASSLRSGGIHNEQFF
TGTGCCAGCAGTCTAAGGTCGGGGGGCATCCACAATGAGCAGTTCTTC
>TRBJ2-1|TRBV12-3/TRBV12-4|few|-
CASSLGFRLTYNEQFF
TGTGCCAGCAGCCTAGGGTTTCGACTGACTTACAATGAGCAGTTCTTC
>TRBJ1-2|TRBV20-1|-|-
CSASWRADGYTF
TGCAGTGCTAGTTGGAGGGCTGATGGCTACACCTTC
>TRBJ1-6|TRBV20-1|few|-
CSASVGTLDYSPLHF
TGCAGTGCTAGCGTGGGCACCTTAGACTATTCACCCCTCCACTTT
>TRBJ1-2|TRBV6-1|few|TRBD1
CASSEVTGGDGYTF
TGTGCCAGCAGTGAAGTTACAGGGGGCGATGGCTACACCTTC
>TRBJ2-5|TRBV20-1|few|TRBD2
CSARVSGGSKETQYF
TGCAGTGCTAGAGTTAGCGGGGGGTCCAAAGAGACCCAGTACTTC
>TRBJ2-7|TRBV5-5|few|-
CASMQTLSYEQYF
TGTGCCAGCATGCAGACGCTCTCCTACGAGCAGTACTTC
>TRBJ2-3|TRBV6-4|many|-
CASSDSRYTDTQYF
TGTGCCAGCAGTGACTCGAGGTACACAGATACGCAGTATTTT
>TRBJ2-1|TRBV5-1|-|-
CASSLARRGSYNEQFF
TGCGCCAGCAGCTTGGCCAGGCGGGGTTCCTACAATGAGCAGTTCTTC
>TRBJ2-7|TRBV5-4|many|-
CASSLGGRVNYVPYF
TGTGCCAGCAGCCTGGGGGGCCGGGTTAACTACGTTCCCTACTTC
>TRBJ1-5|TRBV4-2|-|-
CASSQDGTDGGQPQHF
TGTGCCAGCAGCCAAGACGGGACCGATGGGGGTCAGCCCCAGCATTTT
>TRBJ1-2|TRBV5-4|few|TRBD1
CASQDLGRGHYGYTF
TGTGCCAGCCAAGACCTCGGGAGGGGGCACTATGGCTACACCTTC
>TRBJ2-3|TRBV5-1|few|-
CASGGALFADTQYF
TGCGCCAGCGGGGGAGCCCTCTTCGCAGATACGCAGTATTTT
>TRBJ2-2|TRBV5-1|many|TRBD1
CASSLVWTGDTGELFF
TGCGCCAGCAGCTTGGTTTGGACAGGTGACACCGGGGAGCTGTTTTTT
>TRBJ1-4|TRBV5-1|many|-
CASSLALVSGEKLFF
TGCGCCAGCAGCTTGGCCCTCGTTTCAGGAGAAAAACTGTTTTTT
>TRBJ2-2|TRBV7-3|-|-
CASGLRVPWGKATGELFF
TGTGCCAGCGGCTTAAGGGTTCCGTGGGGAAAGGCCACCGGGGAGCTGTTTTTT
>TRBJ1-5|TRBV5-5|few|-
CASNPLGGFGPQHF
TGTGCCAGCAACCCCCTTGGCGGCTTCGGACCCCAGCATTTT
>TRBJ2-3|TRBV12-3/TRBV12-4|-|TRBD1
CASSSGQGAISTDTQYF
TGTGCCAGCAGTTCGGGACAGGGGGCAATTAGCACAGATACGCAGTATTTT
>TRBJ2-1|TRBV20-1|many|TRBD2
CSARDPSGAYNEQFF
TGCAGTGCTAGAGATCCCAGCGGGGCGTACAATGAGCAGTTCTTC
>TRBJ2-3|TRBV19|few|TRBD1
CASRHQGATDTQYF
TGTGCCAGTAGGCACCAGGGGGCCACAGATACGCAGTATTTT
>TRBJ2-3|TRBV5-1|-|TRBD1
CASSYGQGARDTQYF
TGCGCCAGCAGCTACGGACAGGGGGCAAGGGATACGCAGTATTTT
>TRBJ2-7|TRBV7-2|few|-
CASSPSSYYEQYF
TGTGCCAGCAGTCCCTCCTCGTACTACGAGCAGTACTTC
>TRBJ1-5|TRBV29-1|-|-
CSYSNSNQPQHF
TGCAGTTACTCAAATAGCAATCAGCCCCAGCATTTT
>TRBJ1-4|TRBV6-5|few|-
CASSYSRARVEEKLFF
TGTGCCAGCAGTTACTCGAGAGCCAGGGTAGAGGAAAAACTGTTTTTT
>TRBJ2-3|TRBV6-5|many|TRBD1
CASSYRQGAKDTQYF
TGTGCCAGCAGTTACAGACAGGGGGCTAAAGATACGCAGTATTTT
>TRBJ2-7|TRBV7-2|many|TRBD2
CASSLEGGGAGYEQYF
TGTGCCAGCAGCTTAGAGGGCGGGGGGGCTGGTTACGAGCAGTACTTC
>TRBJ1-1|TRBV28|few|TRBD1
CASSLSWGQRGNTEAFF
TGTGCCAGCAGCCTATCCTGGGGACAGCGAGGGAACACTGAAGCTTTCTTT
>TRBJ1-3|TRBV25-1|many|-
CASTPPGPSGNTIYF
TGTGCCAGCACCCCCCCAGGTCCCTCTGGAAACACCATATATTTT
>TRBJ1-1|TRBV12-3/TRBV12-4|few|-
CASSKDLIRNTEAFF
TGTGCCAGCAGTAAAGACCTGATAAGGAACACTGAAGCTTTCTTT
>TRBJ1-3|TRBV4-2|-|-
CASSQDGTGYPGNTIYF
TGTGCCAGCAGCCAGGACGGAACAGGGTATCCTGGAAACACCATATATTTT
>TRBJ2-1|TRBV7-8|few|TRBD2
CASSTTSGGAPGQFF
TGTGCCAGCAGCACGACTAGCGGGGGGGCCCCCGGGCAGTTCTTC
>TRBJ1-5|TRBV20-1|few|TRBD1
CSAPDRDNQPQHF
TGCAGTGCCCCGGACAGGGACAATCAGCCCCAGCATTTT
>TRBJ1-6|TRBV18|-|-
CASSLYNRANSPLHF
TGTGCCAGCTCACTCTACAACAGGGCCAATTCACCCCTCCACTTT
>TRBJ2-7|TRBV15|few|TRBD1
CATSRTVLGTGGPYEQYF
TGTGCCACCAGCAGGACTGTCTTAGGGACAGGGGGCCCCTACGAGCAGTACTTC
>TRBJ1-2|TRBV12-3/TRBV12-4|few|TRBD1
CASTLQGYYGYTF
TGTGCCAGCACCCTACAGGGGTACTATGGCTACACCTTC
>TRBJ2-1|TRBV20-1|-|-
CSARNEQFF
TGCAGTGCTCGCAATGAGCAGTTCTTC
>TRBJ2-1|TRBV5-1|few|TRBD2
CASSLRGGGASYNEQFF
TGCGCCAGCAGCCTCCGTGGCGGGGGGGCTTCCTACAATGAGCAGTTCTTC
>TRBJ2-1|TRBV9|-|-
CASSVVGSSYNEQFF
TGTGCCAGCAGCGTAGTGGGAAGCTCCTACAATGAGCAGTTCTTC
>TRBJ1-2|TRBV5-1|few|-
CATKQEEKGETEGYTF
TGCGCCACCAAGCAGGAGGAGAAAGGGGAAACGGAAGGCTACACCTTC
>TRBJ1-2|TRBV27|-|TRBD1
CASKGGLGGGDGYTF
TGTGCCAGCAAGGGGGGTTTGGGAGGGGGCGACGGCTACACCTTC